The 25 T cell receptor beta chains presented below share a single source sample, sequenced in a study of blood T cells in healthy people across ages. A J-beta primer mix and a sample-barcoded 5' primer were used in a second PCR of roughly 6 to 11 cycles. One entry per CDR3 protein results from TCRdb running MiXCR on the 5' RACE reads. The data contain 650,000 to 700,000 distinct CDR3 sequences, 32% of them seen just once; the ten biggest clones take up 15%. Material for sequencing was blood. These receptors were taken from an elderly woman in good health.

This clonotype has ten or more counts. This rearrangement joins TRBV5-1 to TRBJ2-1, with D maybe TRBD2 (5 bases). CDR1 and CDR2 (germline): SGHRS, YFSETQ. The CDR3 length is 16 residues. The V end was cut by 0 bases, the J end by 4 bases, with 14 bases between. The CDR3 region is CASSLAATGLYNEQFF. Written as DNA, the CDR3 is TGCGCCAGCAGCTTGGCCGCAACGGGATTATACAATGAGCAGTTCTTC.

This clonotype was counted between two and nine times. A read error may be the cause here, since a much bigger clone is one base away. The chain joins TRBV20-1 to TRBJ2-7; 9 nucleotides line up with TRBD2. Germline values: CDR1 DFQATT, CDR2 SNEGSKA (reference sequence). J was trimmed by 7 bases and V by 1 base; bases with no gene match: 8. CDR3 length equals 14 residues. CDR3 coding DNA: TGCAGTGCTAGAGTATTAGCGGGGGTGGGTGAGCAGTACTTC. It yields the protein CSARVLAGVGEQYF.

There are many counts of this clonotype. The J gene is TRBJ2-7, the V gene TRBV4-1; 9 nucleotides line up with TRBD1. Unmatched junction bases numbered 11, after V lost 5 bases and J lost 3 bases. Looked up from germline, CDR1 is MGHRA and CDR2 is YSYEKL. The CDR3 extends over 16 amino acids. Written as DNA, the CDR3 is TGCGCCAGCAGCTTATACGAGCCGGGACAGGGCTACGAGCAGTACTTC. Its translation is CASSLYEPGQGYEQYF.

This clonotype was recorded a few times. The J gene is TRBJ1-5, the V gene TRBV28; no clear D gene. Germline lookup yields CDR1 MDHEN and CDR2 SYDVKM. The CDR3 extends over 15 amino acids. V was clipped by 2 bases and J by 2 bases, with 10 bases between them. The DNA for the CDR3 is TGTGCCAGCAGTTTAGGGGAGGATCGCAATCAGCCCCAGCATTTT. This codes for CASSLGEDRNQPQHF.

The chain employs TRBV4-3 and TRBJ1-2; 8 bases agree with TRBD1. Germline CDR1 and CDR2: LGHNA and YSLEER. This CDR3 comprises 14 residues. V lost 4 bases to trimming and J lost 7 bases; unmatched junction nucleotides: 8. CDR3 region: CASSPRDRMGGYTF. CDR3 in DNA: TGCGCCAGCAGCCCTAGGGACAGGATGGGTGGCTACACCTTC.

The rearrangement joins TRBV20-1 to TRBJ1-5; 8 bases agree with TRBD1. This CDR3 has 14 residues. V shed 6 bases and J 5 bases; nucleotides not matched to a gene: 9. CDR1 DFQATT and CDR2 SNEGSKA come from the germline V gene (reference sequence). This CDR3 is CSAPTGGVYQPQHF. In DNA, the CDR3 is TGCAGTGCCCCAACAGGGGGGGTTTATCAGCCCCAGCATTTT.

Remarks on this clonotype: A much larger clone differs from this one at a single base, so this may be a read error. This CDR3 is CASSSSDRGSNRPQHF. In nucleotides, the CDR3 is TGTGCCAGCAGCTCCAGTGACAGGGGAAGCAATCGGCCCCAGCATTTT. The J gene is TRBJ1-5, the V gene TRBV6-6; 8 positions agree with TRBD1. This CDR3 spans 16 amino acids. Germline V gene sequence: CDR1 MNHNY, CDR2 SVGAGI (reference sequence).

This clonotype was picked up a small number of times. This chain connects TRBV6-1 to TRBJ2-7; 9 nucleotides agree with TRBD1. Trimming removed 0 bases from V and 3 bases from J; junction bases left unmatched: 3. This CDR3 region has 15 residues. Germline V gives CDR1 MNHNS, CDR2 SASEGT. The CDR3 protein is CASSEALDRGYEQYF. The CDR3 region has the DNA TGTGCCAGCAGTGAAGCGCTGGACAGGGGCTACGAGCAGTACTTC.

This clonotype has ten or more counts. The J gene is TRBJ1-2, the V gene TRBV7-2; possibly TRBD1 for D (5 bases). This CDR3 comprises 17 residues. Germline CDR1 and CDR2: SGHTA and FQGNSA. Trimming cost V 4 bases and J 9 bases, with 27 bases left between them. DNA of the CDR3: TGTGCCAGCAGCTCGATACCCGGGACGGTCGGACTAAAAAGCTACACCTTC. Amino acids: CASSSIPGTVGLKSYTF.

This clonotype occurred many times. V gene TRBV20-1 combines with J gene TRBJ2-7; 11 bases line up with TRBD2. V was clipped by 5 bases and J by 3 bases; unmatched bases: 12. Per the germline V gene, CDR1 is DFQATT and CDR2 is SNEGSKA (reference sequence). The CDR3 loop spans 16 amino acids. CDR3 residues: CSAQRPTSGVSYEQYF. The CDR3 bases are TGCAGTGCTCAAAGACCGACTAGCGGGGTAAGCTACGAGCAGTACTTC.

This clonotype was counted a few times. The chain is built from TRBV5-1 and TRBJ1-1; D uncertain. Trimming removed 2 bases at V and 3 bases at J, with 8 bases between. Germline values: CDR1 SGHRS, CDR2 YFSETQ. This CDR3 has 13 amino acids. CDR3 residues: CASSFSPDTEAFF. Written as DNA, the CDR3 is TGCGCCAGCAGCTTCTCCCCCGACACTGAAGCTTTCTTT. Full variable domain (remainder filled in from reference TRBV5-1 and TRBJ1-1): KAGVTQTPRYLIKTRGQQVTLSCSPISGHRSVSWYQQTPGQGLQFLFEYFSETQRNKGNFPGRFSGRQFSNSRSEMNVSTLELGDSALYLCASSFSPDTEAFFGQGTRLTVV.

A note on this clonotype: A much more abundant neighbour one base away suggests this may be a read error. CDR3 in DNA: TGTGCCACCAGCAGAGATGCAGGGAAAGCGAACAACAATGAGCAGTACTTC. Encoded protein: CATSRDAGKANNNEQYF. The V call is TRBV15, the J call TRBJ2-7, with D tentatively TRBD1 (5 bases). CDR1 and CDR2 from the germline V gene are LNHNV and YYDKDF (reference sequence). The CDR3 is made up of 17 amino acids. With 0 bases removed from V and 7 bases from J, the gap between germline ends came to 22 bases.

About this clonotype itself: Given a much more abundant clone one base away, this may be a read error. The chain employs TRBV9 and TRBJ2-1, with a tentative D call TRBD2 (5 bases). The DNA end is a closer match to TRBJ2-7, so the J assignment may be wrong. The CDR3 runs 14 residues. The V gene's germline CDR1 is SGDLS and CDR2 YYNGEE. CDR3 sequence: CASTPDSSYNEQYF. The CDR3 bases are TGTGCCAGCACCCCGGACTCGTCCTACAATGAGCAGTACTTC.

The CDR3 region has the DNA TGTGCCTGTCAGGTAGGGGGGATCTACAATGAGCAGTTCTTC. As protein: CACQVGGIYNEQFF. The chain joins TRBV30 to TRBJ2-1; TRBD1 or TRBD2 may be the D gene (6 bases each). V lost 6 bases, J lost 3 bases, and 15 bases lay in between. The CDR3 spans 14 residues. From germline, CDR1 is GTSNPN and CDR2 SVGIG (reference sequence).

This clonotype was observed at least ten times. This chain joins TRBV20-1 and TRBJ2-7, with 15 bases aligning to TRBD2. CDR1 is DFQATT and CDR2 is SNEGSKA in the germline V gene (reference sequence). The CDR3 runs 16 residues. The trim removed 6 bases at V and 2 bases at J, leaving 8 bases unmatched. CDR3 in DNA: TGCAGTGCCTACGGACTAGCGGGGGGGAATACCTACGAGCAGTACTTC. Residues: CSAYGLAGGNTYEQYF.

This chain links TRBV27 with TRBJ1-2; 10 bases match TRBD1. The V gene's germline CDR1 is MNHEY and CDR2 SMNVEV (reference sequence). The CDR3 has 14 amino acids. V was clipped by 3 bases and J by 5 bases; unmatched bases: 3. CDR3 residues: CASSFRDRGYGYTF. CDR3 sequence (DNA): TGTGCCAGCAGTTTTAGGGACAGGGGATATGGCTACACCTTC.

This clonotype was found many times. The V call is TRBV6-5, the J call TRBJ2-7; D is uncertain. The V end lost 6 bases, the J end lost 6 bases, and 12 bases lay between the germline ends. The length of the CDR3 is 12 residues. CDR1 and CDR2 (germline): MNHEY, SVGAGI. The CDR3 spells CASSFLFSEQYF. Here the CDR3 DNA reads TGTGCCAGCAGCTTTCTCTTTTCCGAGCAGTACTTC.

This clonotype was found many times. The rearrangement links TRBV6-1 to TRBJ2-4; D gene ambiguous. The V gene's germline CDR1 is MNHNS and CDR2 SASEGT. This CDR3 comprises 17 residues. V lost 0 bases and J 0 bases, leaving 12 bases between the germline ends. The CDR3 region is CASSEASLGTAKNIQYF. In DNA form, the CDR3 reads TGTGCCAGCAGTGAAGCCTCGTTGGGTACAGCCAAAAACATTCAGTACTTC.

The rearrangement uses TRBV5-1 and TRBJ2-1; perhaps TRBD2 as D (7 bases). The CDR3 has 18 residues. Per the germline V gene, CDR1 is SGHRS and CDR2 is YFSETQ. V dropped 0 bases and J dropped 6 bases, with 22 bases sitting between them. CDR3 in DNA: TGCGCCAGCAGCTTGGGGGGGGCGGGGGCGTCATTCAGCAATGAGCAGTTCTTC. Translation gives CASSLGGAGASFSNEQFF. Supplemented by reference TRBV5-1 and TRBJ2-1, the full variable domain reads KAGVTQTPRYLIKTRGQQVTLSCSPISGHRSVSWYQQTPGQGLQFLFEYFSETQRNKGNFPGRFSGRQFSNSRSEMNVSTLELGDSALYLCASSLGGAGASFSNEQFFGPGTRLTVL.

V gene TRBV20-1 combines with J gene TRBJ1-1; no firm D call. Deletions cut 0 bases from V and 5 bases from J, with 22 bases between. Germline assignment: CDR1 DFQATT and CDR2 SNEGSKA (reference sequence). The CDR3 has 17 residues. CDR3 nucleotides: TGCAGTGCTAGAGACGTCTTCAAGACATTGAGAGGGACTGAAGCTTTCTTT. This encodes CSARDVFKTLRGTEAFF.

The chain is built from TRBV19 and TRBJ1-5; D may be TRBD1 (6 bases). Germline CDR1 LNHDA, CDR2 SQIVND (reference sequence). Trimming took 3 bases from V and 2 from J, leaving 17 bases between them. CDR3 length equals 17 residues. CDR3 amino acids: CASSIPPSGAGNQPQHF. DNA of the CDR3: TGTGCCAGTAGTATTCCGCCCTCGGGGGCGGGCAATCAGCCCCAGCATTTT.

The chain uses TRBV20-1 and TRBJ2-1; no firm D call. Trimming stripped 6 bases from V and 7 bases from J, with 19 bases between. From germline, CDR1 is DFQATT and CDR2 SNEGSKA (reference sequence). The CDR3 loop spans 14 amino acids. The CDR3 sequence: CSAYERSQSNEQFF. The CDR3, as DNA: TGCAGTGCATACGAGAGATCGCAAAGTAATGAGCAGTTCTTC.

This clonotype was counted a few times. It may be a read error: a sequence one base away is much more abundant. The chain has TRBV7-3 and TRBJ2-7; D possibly uses TRBD1 or TRBD2 (6 bases each). The CDR3 is 12 residues long. Looked up from germline, CDR1 is SGHTA and CDR2 is FQGTGA. Trimming removed 5 bases at V and 7 bases at J, with 12 bases between. CDR3 sequence: CASSGEGGEQYF. In DNA, the CDR3 is TGTGCCAGCAGCGGTGAGGGGGGTGAGCAGTACTTC. The full variable domain, completed using reference TRBV7-3 and TRBJ2-7, is GAGVSQTPSNKVTEKGKYVELRCDPISGHTALYWYRQSLGQGPEFLIYFQGTGAADDSGLPNDRFFAVRPEGSVSTLKIQRTERGDSAVYLCASSGEGGEQYFGPGTRLTVT.

This clonotype was seen a handful of times. The V gene is TRBV3-1, the J gene TRBJ2-7; TRBD2 matches at 11 bases. Germline V gives CDR1 LGHDT, CDR2 YNNKEL (reference sequence). The V and J ends lost 3 bases and 7 bases, in that order; junction bases with no gene match: 8. The CDR3 totals 15 residues. The CDR3 DNA follows: TGTGCCAGCAGCCATGGGGGACTAGCGGAAGATGAGCAGTACTTC. It translates to CASSHGGLAEDEQYF.

This clonotype has at least ten counts. The chain recombines TRBV4-1 with TRBJ2-3; 11 bases are a match to TRBD1. Germline assignment: CDR1 MGHRA and CDR2 YSYEKL. V lost 4 bases, J lost 7 bases, and 7 bases stayed unmatched. There are 15 residues in the CDR3. The CDR3: CASSPPGQGANTQYF. The CDR3 DNA reads as TGCGCCAGCAGCCCTCCAGGACAGGGGGCGAATACGCAGTATTTT.